This T cell receptor (beta chain) was identified during a study of beta chain features in type 1 diabetes. In germline, CDR1 is MNHNY, CDR2 SVGAGI (reference sequence). This CDR3 has 15 amino acids. V was pared by 5 bases and J by 2 bases, with 5 bases of the junction left unmatched. Whole-study results and caveats: PCR might preferentially amplify shorter templates, equally in patients and controls. VDJ junctions from patients with type 1 diabetes contained fewer insertions and more deletions. Among patients with Type 1 diabetes, TCRB CDR3s were moderately but significantly shorter in every one of the four CD4+ subsets.

Every isolated RNA sample was fully reverse transcribed, so sequencing captured expressed TCRB transcripts. Some clones are missing from TCRdb's copy, which holds only in-frame ones; the method was immunoSEQ multiplex PCR. The repertoire has about 660,000 clones, over 12% of them found once; the top ten carry 0.03% to 0.045%. This clone turned up a few times. The antigen remains undetermined. V gene TRBV6-6 combines with J gene TRBJ2-7; 11 bases fit TRBD2. The specimen was naive CD4+ T cells from blood. The receptor was isolated from a man younger than 35 with type 1 diabetes. The chain's CDR3 is CASSEGTSGTYEQYF. The CDR3 region has the DNA TGTGCCAGCAGTGAGGGGACTAGCGGTACCTACGAGCAGTACTTC.